This entry concerns a single TCR beta chain. Measured with immunoSEQ multiplex PCR; TCRdb has only the in-frame clones, and not every one. Seen here are tens of thousands of clones, just over 90% observed once, and the top ten hold approximately 1.4%. The sample originates from a study of human versus mouse CDR3 diversity and MHC coevolution. CDR3 length equals 14 residues. The germline gives CDR1 MNHEY, CDR2 SMNVEV (reference sequence). The trim removed 5 bases at V and 6 bases at J, leaving 7 bases unmatched. This TCR was recovered from a person between 30 and 69 years old in good health. V is TRBV27 and J is TRBJ1-2, with 9 bases matching TRBD1. Sequencing input: naive CD4+ T cells from blood. Regarding subset: CD45RO-negative CD62L-positive naive CD4 T cells. The CDR3 bases are TGTGCCAGCAGTCGCCGGGACAGGGATCATGGCTACACCTTC. Protein product: CASSRRDRDHGYTF.